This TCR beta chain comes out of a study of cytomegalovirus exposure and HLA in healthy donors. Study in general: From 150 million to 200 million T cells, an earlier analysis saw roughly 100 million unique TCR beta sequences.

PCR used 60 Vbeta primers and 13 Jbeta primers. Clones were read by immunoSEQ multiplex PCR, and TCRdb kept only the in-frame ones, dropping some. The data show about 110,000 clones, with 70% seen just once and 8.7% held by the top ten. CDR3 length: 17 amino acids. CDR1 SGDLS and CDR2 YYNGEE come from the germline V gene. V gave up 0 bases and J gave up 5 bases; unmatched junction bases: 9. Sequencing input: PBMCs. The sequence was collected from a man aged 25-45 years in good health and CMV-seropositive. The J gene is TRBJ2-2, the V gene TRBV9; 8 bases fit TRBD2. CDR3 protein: CASSVDKREIRTGELFF. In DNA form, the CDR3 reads TGTGCCAGCAGCGTAGATAAGCGGGAGATTAGAACCGGGGAGCTGTTTTTT.